This T cell receptor beta chain was captured in a study of T-cell reconstitution after alpha-beta-depleted transplantation in children. Study results and limitations: Reportedly, alpha-beta T cells present about two months post-transplant originated from several hundred expanded clones of graft origin.

The authors prepared the TCRbeta library with unique molecular identifiers. TCRdb fed the PCR reads into MiXCR, producing one record per CDR3 protein. The repertoire holds about 420,000 distinct CDR3 sequences, with 15% to 20% as singletons. This CDR3 comprises 17 residues. CDR1 is DFQATT and CDR2 is SNEGSKA in the germline V gene (reference sequence). V shed 0 bases and J 5 bases; nucleotides not matched to a gene: 10. This clonotype has a handful of counts. Its antigen remains unknown. The origin of this receptor is a boy in the first two years of life who had a stem cell transplant for Wiskott-Aldrich syndrome, so the T cells may come from the graft donor. Sequencing was performed on PBMCs, mostly from graft donor cells, taken 360 days after TCRalphabeta/CD19-depleted stem cell transplant. The rearrangement joins TRBV20-1 to TRBJ2-2, with 9 bases matching TRBD2. Here the CDR3 DNA reads TGCAGTGCTAGAGATTTTAGGACTAGCGCCGGGACCGGGGAGCTGTTTTTT. Amino acids: CSARDFRTSAGTGELFF.